The source of this TCR beta chain is a study of neurological immune-mediated disorders. This clonotype occurred many times. The antigen remains undetermined. Study-wide findings and caveats: Private repertoires in all groups were suggested by the finding that expanded clones across subjects shared no CDR3 amino acid sequences.

The cDNA came from 5'RACE, which used 10-nucleotide random UMIs. TCRdb recomputed calls from the 5' RACE reads with MiXCR, one row per CDR3 protein. The sample comprises tens of thousands of distinct CDR3 sequences, about a tenth of which are singletons, and around a tenth rests with the top ten. CDR1 and CDR2 from the germline V gene are MDHEN and SYDVKM. V was pared by 6 bases and J by 4 bases, with 7 bases of the junction left unmatched. The CDR3 is 15 residues long. This sample's time point: longitudinal time-point 1 (baseline). The unsorted libraries were prepared from 2 million PBMCs (stored at -80 C).

The sequencing sample was made of PBMCs. The chain employs TRBV28 and TRBJ2-1, with 9 bases that match TRBD1. The receptor was derived from a man aged 30 to 39 in good health. CDR3 nucleotide sequence: TGTGCCAGCAGGGAGGGAGGACAGGGGTACAATGAGCAGTTCTTC. Its protein is CASREGGQGYNEQFF.